This T cell receptor beta chain comes out of a study of T-cell reconstitution after alpha-beta-depleted transplantation in children. As it was prepared, the TCRbeta library received unique molecular identifiers. TCRdb re-analysed the PCR reads in MiXCR, keeping a single row per CDR3 protein. The table lists roughly 790,000 distinct CDR3 sequences, around 15% of them singletons. Trimming left V 6 bases short and J 3 bases short, with 11 bases between. This CDR3 comprises 13 residues. The V gene's germline CDR1 is MNHNS and CDR2 SASEGT. This clonotype has just a few counts. Material: PBMCs, mostly from graft donor cells, obtained 360 days after TCRalphabeta/CD19-depleted stem cell transplant. This sequence was found in a male patient aged 10-17 years who had a stem cell transplant for acute lymphoblastic leukemia, so the T cells may come from the graft donor. The chain carries TRBV6-1 and TRBJ1-1; no clear D gene. Written as DNA, the CDR3 is TGTGCCAGCAGGCCGACGGTATACACTGAAGCTTTCTTT. Translating it yields CASRPTVYTEAFF.